Each of the 32 T cell receptor beta chains below was sequenced from the same sample in a study of control samples from healthy donors and cancer patients. Method: immunoSEQ multiplex PCR; TCRdb's copy keeps in-frame clones and lacks some. Of roughly 170,000 clones in the sample, approximately 92% were seen once. Sequencing was performed on blood. The receptors shown here come from a man aged 18-30 years in good health.

The chain has TRBV11-2 and TRBJ1-3; D is undetermined. The ends were cut back, 1 base at V and 2 bases at J, with 15 bases in the middle. CDR3 length: 17 residues. Germline CDR1 SGHAT, CDR2 FQNNGV. The CDR3 here is CASSLGRVGKAGNTIYF. The CDR3 DNA reads TGTGCCAGCAGCTTAGGAAGGGTTGGGAAGGCTGGAAACACCATATATTTT.

This chain connects TRBV9 to TRBJ2-2; tentative D call: TRBD1 (6 bases). Trimming pared 7 bases from V and 2 bases from J, leaving 12 bases between. Germline V gene data show CDR1 as SGDLS and CDR2 as YYNGEE. The CDR3 contains 14 residues. CDR3: CASRPGQNTGELFF. In DNA, the CDR3 is TGTGCCAGCCGACCGGGACAAAACACCGGGGAGCTGTTTTTT. Supplemented by reference TRBV9 and TRBJ2-2, the full variable domain reads DSGVTQTPKHLITATGQRVTLRCSPRSGDLSVYWYQQSLDQGLQFLIQYYNGEERAKGNILERFSAQQFPDLHSELNLSSLELGDSALYFCASRPGQNTGELFFGEGSRLTVL.

The V gene is TRBV20-1, the J gene TRBJ2-3; D call uncertain. The germline V gene has CDR1 DFQATT and CDR2 SNEGSKA (reference sequence). This CDR3 is 12 amino acids long. V gave up 3 bases and J gave up 6 bases, with 10 bases separating them. The CDR3 loop is CSASVGGDTQYF. The CDR3 DNA sequence: TGCAGTGCTAGTGTAGGTGGGGATACGCAGTATTTT.

The J gene is TRBJ1-2, the V gene TRBV27, with 9 bases aligning to TRBD1. V shed 8 bases and J 4 bases; nucleotides not matched to a gene: 8. This CDR3 contains 14 residues. Germline V CDR1 and CDR2: MNHEY, SMNVEV (reference sequence). The CDR3 loop is CASRRTGAIYGYTF. As DNA, the CDR3 is TGTGCCAGCCGCCGGACAGGGGCCATCTATGGCTACACCTTC.

The V call is TRBV27, the J call TRBJ2-5, with 10 bases fitting TRBD1. Germline V CDR1 and CDR2: MNHEY, SMNVEV (reference sequence). The V gene end was trimmed by 3 bases and the J gene end by 4 bases; junction bases not matched to a gene: 5. The CDR3 consists of 15 residues. CDR3 sequence (DNA): TGTGCCAGCAGTTTCTCCGGGACAGGGGTAGAGACCCAGTACTTC. This encodes CASSFSGTGVETQYF.

This chain joins TRBV6-5 and TRBJ2-2; 10 bases map to TRBD1. V shed 7 bases, J shed 10 bases, and the junction held 6 bases outside the gene matches. Germline values: CDR1 MNHEY, CDR2 SVGAGI. This CDR3 is built from 13 residues. The CDR3: CASTRQGATELFF. The CDR3 bases are TGTGCCAGCACCCGACAGGGGGCCACGGAGCTGTTTTTT.

This clone was seen once. The chain has TRBV9 and TRBJ1-5; maybe TRBD1 (6 bases). The CDR3 has 15 residues. Germline values: CDR1 SGDLS, CDR2 YYNGEE. V was pared by 0 bases and J by 7 bases, with 14 bases between. CDR3 protein: CASSVEGGQGQPQHF. The CDR3 DNA sequence: TGTGCCAGCAGCGTAGAGGGGGGGCAGGGGCAGCCCCAGCATTTT.

The chain couples TRBV6-6 to TRBJ2-2, with 7 bases identical to TRBD1. CDR1 is MNHNY, CDR2 SVGAGI, per germline (reference sequence). CDR3 size: 15 residues. The ends lost 6 bases at V and 2 bases at J; junction bases unmatched: 6. This CDR3 is CASSPGTANTGELFF. DNA of the CDR3: TGTGCCAGCAGCCCCGGGACAGCCAACACCGGGGAGCTGTTTTTT.

In this sample, this clone turned up once. The chain employs TRBV3-1 (or the pseudogene TRBV3-2) and TRBJ1-4; 7 bases are a match to TRBD1. CDR3 length: 15 residues. Trimming cost V 4 bases and J 5 bases; bases outside gene matches: 7. Germline CDR1 and CDR2: LGHDT and YNNKEL (reference sequence). The CDR3 region is CASSRAGTENEKLFF. The DNA for the CDR3 is TGTGCCAGCAGCCGAGCCGGGACAGAAAATGAAAAACTGTTTTTT.

The V call is TRBV5-4, the J call TRBJ2-1; the match to TRBD2 covers 11 bases. The CDR3 is 18 amino acids. Germline V gene lookup returns CDR1 SGHNT and CDR2 YYREEE (reference sequence). J was trimmed by 4 bases and V by 4 bases; bases with no gene match: 13. The CDR3 loop is CASSPLAGGVQGYNEQFF. The CDR3 nucleotides read TGTGCCAGCAGCCCCCTAGCGGGGGGCGTACAGGGGTACAATGAGCAGTTCTTC.

This clone was found once. The chain is built from TRBV18 and TRBJ2-1; a weak D match, TRBD1 (6 bases). The CDR3 extends over 14 amino acids. Germline CDR1 and CDR2: KGHSH and LQKENI. Trimming cost V 1 base and J 8 bases, with 12 bases left between them. CDR3 residues: CASSPLLQGHEQFF. The DNA for the CDR3 is TGTGCCAGCTCACCACTCCTACAGGGACATGAGCAGTTCTTC.

This sequence joins TRBV3-1 (or the pseudogene TRBV3-2) and TRBJ1-1; TRBD1 might be the D (6 bases). Germline V lookup: CDR1 LGHDT, CDR2 YNNKEL (reference sequence). Trimming took off 1 base at V and 1 base at J, with 16 bases between the two ends. CDR3 size: 17 residues. The CDR3 sequence is CASSQGERGATNTEAFF. The CDR3, as DNA: TGTGCCAGCAGCCAAGGAGAAAGGGGGGCCACGAACACTGAAGCTTTCTTT.

This clone was detected only a few times. This CDR3 is CASRQALNQPQHF. The CDR3 DNA sequence: TGTGCCAGCCGACAGGCCCTCAATCAGCCCCAGCATTTT. V gene TRBV18 combines with J gene TRBJ1-5, with D tentatively TRBD1 (6 bases). Deletions cut 8 bases from V and 3 bases from J, with 11 bases between. Germline-derived CDR1 and CDR2 are KGHSH and LQKENI. The CDR3 is 13 residues long.

This CDR3 reads CASSDFSGTATDTQYF. In DNA form, the CDR3 reads TGTGCCAGCTCAGACTTCTCCGGGACAGCTACAGATACGCAGTATTTT. The genes are TRBV18 and TRBJ2-3; 7 bases are a match to TRBD1. The CDR3 covers 16 residues. The germline gives CDR1 KGHSH, CDR2 LQKENI. With 5 bases clipped from V and 3 bases from J, the junction kept 11 bases outside the gene matches.

The chain carries TRBV7-2 and TRBJ2-4; possible D gene TRBD2, 6 bases. With 5 bases removed from V and 0 bases from J, the gap between germline ends came to 17 bases. The CDR3 contains 17 residues. Germline CDR1 reads SGHTA; CDR2 reads FQGNSA. The CDR3 spells CASSGGLAVLAKNIQYF. For the CDR3, the DNA is TGTGCCAGCAGCGGGGGGTTGGCTGTTCTAGCCAAAAACATTCAGTACTTC.

The chain couples TRBV20-1 to TRBJ1-5; 7 bases agree with TRBD1. Per the germline V gene, CDR1 is DFQATT and CDR2 is SNEGSKA (reference sequence). J was trimmed by 4 bases and V by 3 bases; bases with no gene match: 3. CDR3 size: 13 residues. CDR3 amino acids: CSASEGANQPQHF. CDR3 DNA: TGCAGTGCTAGTGAGGGGGCTAATCAGCCCCAGCATTTT.

For this clone: The identical CDR3 is also encoded by other nucleotide sequences in the sample. J is TRBJ2-3 and V is TRBV7-2; D unclear. The V and J ends lost 5 bases and 2 bases respectively, with 5 bases between them. There are 12 residues in the CDR3. The germline V gene has CDR1 SGHTA and CDR2 FQGNSA. CDR3 sequence reads: CASSPFTDTQYF. The CDR3 coding sequence is TGTGCCAGCAGCCCGTTCACAGATACGCAGTATTTT.

This chain links TRBV28 with TRBJ1-6, with 10 bases that match TRBD1. Germline CDR1 reads MDHEN; CDR2 reads SYDVKM. J was trimmed by 8 bases and V by 5 bases; bases with no gene match: 6. The CDR3 sequence is 15 residues long. The CDR3 region has the DNA TGTGCCAGCAGTCGTCCGGGACAGGGGTATTCACCCCTCCACTTT. This gives the protein CASSRPGQGYSPLHF.

This chain connects TRBV5-6 to TRBJ1-2; D remains ambiguous. V lost 4 bases to trimming and J lost 2 bases, with 12 bases between them. Germline-derived CDR1 and CDR2 are SGHDT and YYEEEE. The CDR3 loop spans 14 amino acids. The DNA of the CDR3 is TGTGCCAGCAGCCGACAAAACGGAAACTATGGCTACACCTTC. This translates into CASSRQNGNYGYTF.

This chain uses TRBV11-2 with TRBJ2-7, with D unclear. The CDR3 totals 14 residues. V lost 2 bases to trimming and J lost 3 bases, with 11 bases between them. The germline V gene encodes CDR1 SGHAT and CDR2 FQNNGV. The CDR3 DNA sequence: TGTGCCAGCAGCTTATACGGCACTAACTACGAGCAGTACTTC. Its translation is CASSLYGTNYEQYF.

The chain uses TRBV7-2 and TRBJ1-2; D remains ambiguous. CDR1 is SGHTA, CDR2 FQGNSA, per germline. The CDR3 spans 16 residues. Trimming cost V 0 bases and J 5 bases, with 16 bases left between them. CDR3 sequence reads: CASSLARTAITYGYTF. The CDR3 DNA follows: TGTGCCAGCAGCTTAGCGCGAACAGCGATAACGTATGGCTACACCTTC.

The chain has TRBV3-1 (or the pseudogene TRBV3-2) and TRBJ1-4; D perhaps matches TRBD1 (6 bases). From germline, CDR1 is LGHDT and CDR2 YNNKEL (reference sequence). V was pared by 3 bases and J by 5 bases, with 16 bases between. CDR3 size: 16 residues. The CDR3 bases are TGTGCCAGCAGCCAGTACCGGGGGACACCGAATGAAAAACTGTTTTTT. Translating gives CASSQYRGTPNEKLFF.

This clone was counted only a few times. The chain recombines TRBV18 with TRBJ2-7, with D tentatively TRBD2 (6 bases). V lost 3 bases and J 0 bases, leaving 12 bases between the germline ends. The CDR3 has 15 amino acids. Germline V gene sequence: CDR1 KGHSH, CDR2 LQKENI. Here the CDR3 DNA reads TGTGCCAGCTCACCCCAGCGGGCCGCCTCCTACGAGCAGTACTTC. This translates into CASSPQRAASYEQYF.

J is TRBJ2-7 and V is TRBV6-5; 7 bases align to TRBD1. V was clipped by 4 bases and J by 6 bases; unmatched bases: 9. CDR3 length equals 14 residues. Per germline, CDR1 MNHEY and CDR2 SVGAGI. In DNA, the CDR3 is TGTGCCAGCAGTTCCCTGACAGGGTGGTTCGAGCAGTACTTC. Translated: CASSSLTGWFEQYF.

The V gene is TRBV24-1, the J gene TRBJ2-5; no clear D gene. Germline V gives CDR1 KGHDR, CDR2 SFDVKD. The V end was cut by 0 bases, the J end by 0 bases, with 7 bases between. The CDR3 is 15 amino acids. The CDR3 is CATSDLAENQETQYF. The CDR3 DNA reads as TGTGCCACCAGTGATTTGGCCGAGAACCAAGAGACCCAGTACTTC.

The chain couples TRBV11-3 to TRBJ2-1, with D hard to call. V was clipped by 4 bases and J by 0 bases, with 10 bases between them. Germline CDR1 and CDR2: SGHNT and YENEEA. This CDR3 has 15 amino acids. CDR3 sequence (DNA): TGTGCCAGCAGCTCAACAGCGAGCTCCTACAATGAGCAGTTCTTC. It codes for CASSSTASSYNEQFF.

The chain uses TRBV30 and TRBJ2-4; D might be TRBD1 (6 bases). Germline-derived CDR1 and CDR2 are GTSNPN and SVGIG (reference sequence). The CDR3 is made up of 15 amino acids. V was clipped by 2 bases and J by 6 bases, with 17 bases between them. CDR3 residues: CAWSREGQGINIQYF. The CDR3, as DNA: TGTGCCTGGAGTAGGGAAGGGCAGGGGATAAACATTCAGTACTTC.

V gene TRBV6-5 combines with J gene TRBJ2-7; possibly TRBD1 or TRBD2 for D (5 bases each). This CDR3 contains 13 residues. V lost 4 bases and J 7 bases, leaving 14 bases between the germline ends. Germline V gives CDR1 MNHEY, CDR2 SVGAGI. The CDR3 DNA sequence: TGTGCCAGCAGTTTCCAAGAGGGGTCGGAGCAGTACTTC. It yields the protein CASSFQEGSEQYF.

With respect to this clone: One junction end does not reproduce the germline sequence, and a read error may be involved. The V and J genes are TRBV6-5 and TRBJ1-2; 7 bases agree with TRBD1. The CDR3 runs to 12 residues. Germline V lookup: CDR1 MNHEY, CDR2 SVGAGI. The CDR3 region has the DNA TGTGCCAGCAGTCCTACAACAGGGGATGCGGTCTTC. The encoded protein is CASSPTTGDAVF.

This clone was counted once. The chain has TRBV29-1 and TRBJ1-2; possible D gene TRBD1, 5 bases. The CDR3 loop spans 12 amino acids. Deletions cut 0 bases from V and 6 bases from J, with 8 bases between. Per the germline V gene, CDR1 is SQVTM and CDR2 is ANQGSEA. DNA of the CDR3: TGCAGCGTTGAAGAAAGAGGGGATGGCTACACCTTC. Translated: CSVEERGDGYTF.

V and J are TRBV30 and TRBJ2-5; D remains unclear. CDR1 and CDR2 (germline): GTSNPN, SVGIG (reference sequence). The CDR3 is 16 amino acids. The germline V and J ends were trimmed by 3 bases and 3 bases, with 20 bases remaining between them. In nucleotides, the CDR3 is TGTGCCTGGAGGTCGCCGAGCAGCCGTATAGAAGAGACCCAGTACTTC. As protein: CAWRSPSSRIEETQYF.

The V and J genes are TRBV6-1 and TRBJ1-5; 7 bases align to TRBD1. V was clipped by 2 bases and J by 7 bases; unmatched bases: 17. Germline V CDR1 and CDR2: MNHNS, SASEGT. This CDR3 is 18 amino acids long. CDR3 sequence (DNA): TGTGCCAGCAGTGAATGGCCCCGGGACAGCAAGTCGCGACAGCCCCAGCATTTT. It yields the protein CASSEWPRDSKSRQPQHF.